These 24 T cell receptor beta chains were all obtained from the same sample, sequenced in a study of blood T cell repertoires in COVID-19. Profiled with immunoSEQ multiplex PCR; TCRdb holds only in-frame clones, not every one. Of 50,000 to 55,000 clones listed, about 84% are singletons. The sequenced sample consisted of peripheral blood. The receptors derive from a woman aged 80 or over with acute or convalescent COVID-19.

The CDR3 DNA reads as TGTGCCAGCTCACCAGACAGGAACTATGGCTACACCTTC. This sequence encodes CASSPDRNYGYTF. The rearrangement links TRBV18 to TRBJ1-2, with a possible D match to TRBD1 (6 bases). The CDR3 loop spans 13 amino acids. The V end lost 2 bases, the J end lost 2 bases, and 6 bases lay between the germline ends. Germline assignment: CDR1 KGHSH and CDR2 LQKENI.

This chain joins TRBV19 and TRBJ2-4; TRBD1 is a possible D gene (5 bases). The V end lost 5 bases, the J end lost 4 bases, and 9 bases lay between the germline ends. The CDR3 runs to 13 residues. Germline V gene sequence: CDR1 LNHDA, CDR2 SQIVND (reference sequence). The CDR3 region has the DNA TGTGCCAGTAGTCCCAGACAGAAAAACATTCAGTACTTC. As protein: CASSPRQKNIQYF.

The chain is built from TRBV5-6 and TRBJ1-5, with D perhaps matching TRBD1 (6 bases). V gave up 4 bases and J gave up 4 bases, with 9 bases separating them. CDR1 SGHDT and CDR2 YYEEEE come from the germline V gene. This CDR3 region has 13 residues. CDR3 in amino acids: CASSADRNQPQHF. The DNA for the CDR3 is TGTGCCAGCAGCGCGGACAGAAATCAGCCCCAGCATTTT.

The rearrangement joins TRBV6-5 to TRBJ1-5, with 8 bases aligning to TRBD1. The CDR3 covers 13 residues. Trimming at V came to 7 bases and at J to 5 bases, leaving 4 bases not matched to a gene. From germline, CDR1 is MNHEY and CDR2 SVGAGI. The chain's CDR3 is CASTYRGDQPQHF. In nucleotides, the CDR3 is TGTGCCAGCACCTACAGGGGGGATCAGCCCCAGCATTTT.

The chain recombines TRBV5-1 with TRBJ1-6; 10 nucleotides align to TRBD1. The V gene end was trimmed by 0 bases and the J gene end by 8 bases; junction bases not matched to a gene: 5. Germline V gene sequence: CDR1 SGHRS, CDR2 YFSETQ. The CDR3 spans 16 residues. The DNA for the CDR3 is TGCGCCAGCAGCTTGGGTGGGACAGGGGTGGATTCACCCCTCCACTTT. Protein: CASSLGGTGVDSPLHF.

The chain joins TRBV9 to TRBJ1-1; the match to TRBD1 covers 7 bases. CDR1 is SGDLS, CDR2 YYNGEE, per germline. This CDR3 has 14 residues. Trimming removed 3 bases from V and 4 bases from J; junction bases left unmatched: 6. The CDR3, as DNA: TGTGCCAGCAGCGCCATGCCAGGGGGCACTGAAGCTTTCTTT. Amino acids: CASSAMPGGTEAFF.

The chain combines TRBV7-3 with TRBJ2-1; the match to TRBD2 covers 10 bases. The V gene end was trimmed by 5 bases and the J gene end by 7 bases; junction bases not matched to a gene: 5. From germline, CDR1 is SGHTA and CDR2 FQGTGA. There are 14 residues in the CDR3. As DNA, the CDR3 is TGTGCCAGCAGCACCGGACTAGCGGAGAATGAGCAGTTCTTC. It specifies CASSTGLAENEQFF.

This chain connects TRBV7-9 to TRBJ2-1; TRBD2 matches at 10 bases. The junction had 7 bases not matched to a gene; V was cut back by 4 bases and J by 7 bases. This CDR3 comprises 15 residues. Looked up from germline, CDR1 is SEHNR and CDR2 is FQNEAQ (reference sequence). Here the CDR3 reads CASSSQRGGLNEQFF. The CDR3 DNA sequence: TGTGCCAGCAGCTCCCAGCGGGGGGGCCTTAATGAGCAGTTCTTC.

This chain links TRBV29-1 with TRBJ1-1, with D unresolved. The CDR3 sequence is 12 residues long. The germline gives CDR1 SQVTM, CDR2 ANQGSEA. V dropped 7 bases and J dropped 4 bases, with 13 bases sitting between them. The CDR3 nucleotides are TGCAGCGCCTCCTTGAGTTTCACTGAAGCTTTCTTT. Its protein is CSASLSFTEAFF. The whole variable domain, remainder taken from reference TRBV29-1 and TRBJ1-1, is SAVISQKPSRDICQRGTSLTIQCQVDSQVTMMFWYRQQPGQSLTLIATANQGSEATYESGFVIDKFPISRPNLTFSTLTVSNMSPEDSSIYLCSASLSFTEAFFGQGTRLTVV.

The V call is TRBV5-8, the J call TRBJ2-4, with a weak D call TRBD1 (5 bases). V was pared by 0 bases and J by 6 bases, with 13 bases between. In germline, CDR1 is SGHTS, CDR2 YDEGEE. The CDR3 spans 15 residues. CDR3 DNA: TGTGCCAGCAGCTTGGAAGGGGAACAGGCAAACATTCAGTACTTC. As protein: CASSLEGEQANIQYF. Full variable domain (outside the CDR3, taken from reference TRBV5-8 and TRBJ2-4): EAGVTQSPTHLIKTRGQQATLRCSPISGHTSVYWYQQALGLGLQFLLWYDEGEERNRGNFPPRFSGRQFPNYSSELNVNALELEDSALYLCASSLEGEQANIQYFGAGTRLSVL.

This clone came up a few times. J is TRBJ2-7 and V is TRBV9; possibly TRBD1 for D (6 bases). The V and J ends lost 0 bases and 0 bases respectively, with 10 bases between them. Germline lookup yields CDR1 SGDLS and CDR2 YYNGEE. This CDR3 spans 15 amino acids. In DNA, the CDR3 is TGTGCCAGCAGCGTAGCGGGACATAGCTCCTACGAGCAGTACTTC. It is translated as CASSVAGHSSYEQYF.

The chain employs TRBV6-5 and TRBJ2-7, with TRBD2 matching 7 bases. Germline values: CDR1 MNHEY, CDR2 SVGAGI. The CDR3 consists of 13 residues. The junction had 4 bases not matched to a gene; V was cut back by 6 bases and J by 2 bases. CDR3 coding DNA: TGTGCCAGCAGCCAGCGGGAAACCTACGAGCAGTACTTC. Residues: CASSQRETYEQYF.

In its sample, this clone was seen a few times. The rearrangement uses TRBV5-4 and TRBJ2-3, with 11 bases that match TRBD2. The CDR3 totals 16 residues. V trimming: 4 bases; J trimming: 3 bases; junction bases outside the gene matches: 7. Looked up from germline, CDR1 is SGHNT and CDR2 is YYREEE (reference sequence). In DNA form, the CDR3 reads TGTGCCAGCAGCCCGGATAGCGGGGGGGCGACAGATACGCAGTATTTT. It is translated as CASSPDSGGATDTQYF.

The gene calls are TRBV7-2 and TRBJ2-4; 12 bases map to TRBD1. This CDR3 is 19 amino acids long. Per germline, CDR1 SGHTA and CDR2 FQGNSA. After removal of 4 bases from V and 6 bases from J, the junction contained 16 bases not matched to a gene. CDR3 sequence: CASSSRPGQGAQLLNIQYF. The CDR3 nucleotides are TGTGCCAGCAGCTCCCGGCCGGGACAGGGGGCCCAATTGTTAAACATTCAGTACTTC.

The table lists this clone with a count of one. The chain employs TRBV30 and TRBJ1-5; possible D gene TRBD1, 6 bases. The CDR3 length is 14 residues. Germline-derived CDR1 and CDR2 are GTSNPN and SVGIG (reference sequence). The ends were cut back, 0 bases at V and 3 bases at J, with 9 bases in the middle. The CDR3 DNA is TGTGCCTGGAGTGTAGGACAGTTCAATCAGCCCCAGCATTTT. Its translation: CAWSVGQFNQPQHF.

The chain links TRBV9 to TRBJ1-4, with 7 nucleotides matching TRBD1. This CDR3 is 15 amino acids long. CDR1 is SGDLS and CDR2 is YYNGEE in the germline V gene. Trimming at V came to 0 bases and at J to 7 bases, leaving 6 bases not matched to a gene. Written as DNA, the CDR3 is TGTGCCAGCAGCGTAGAGGGACAGTTAGGTGAAAAACTGTTTTTT. Amino acids: CASSVEGQLGEKLFF.

The gene calls are TRBV3-1 (or the pseudogene TRBV3-2) and TRBJ2-2; a possible D gene is TRBD1 (5 bases). The CDR3 covers 15 residues. Germline assignment: CDR1 LGHDT and CDR2 YNNKEL (reference sequence). V lost 4 bases to trimming and J lost 6 bases, with 15 bases between them. The CDR3 sequence: CASSLQARQSGELFF. CDR3 in DNA: TGTGCCAGCAGCCTTCAAGCCCGACAGTCCGGGGAGCTGTTTTTT.

This clone appeared once. This sequence joins TRBV10-1 and TRBJ2-7; 10 bases are shared with TRBD1. V lost 3 bases and J lost 4; bases outside the gene matches: 9. Germline values: CDR1 WNHNN, CDR2 SYGVQD (reference sequence). There are 16 residues in the CDR3. CDR3 in DNA: TGCGCCAGCAGTGAAACCCACCGGGACAGGGGTTACGAGCAGTACGTC. This encodes CASSETHRDRGYEQYV.

The rearrangement links TRBV7-3 to TRBJ2-1; TRBD1 is a possible D gene (5 bases). CDR1 is SGHTA and CDR2 is FQGTGA in the germline V gene. The CDR3 loop spans 15 amino acids. V lost 4 bases and J 0 bases, leaving 10 bases between the germline ends. CDR3 sequence (DNA): TGTGCCAGCAGCTCCGGACAAAACTCCTACAATGAGCAGTTCTTC. Amino acids: CASSSGQNSYNEQFF.

This chain links TRBV7-8 with TRBJ1-1, with TRBD1 matching 8 bases. The CDR3 extends over 14 amino acids. Germline CDR1 SGHVS, CDR2 FQNEAQ. V was pared by 1 base and J by 5 bases, with 3 bases of the junction left unmatched. This chain's CDR3 is CASSLGTGSTEAFF. CDR3 DNA: TGTGCCAGCAGCTTAGGGACAGGGTCGACTGAAGCTTTCTTT.

The chain links TRBV7-2 to TRBJ2-1; 9 bases line up with TRBD2. CDR3 length: 16 amino acids. CDR1 SGHTA and CDR2 FQGNSA come from the germline V gene. V lost 1 base, J lost 7 bases, and 8 bases stayed unmatched. The CDR3, as DNA: TGTGCCAGCAGCTTAGTGAATCTAGCGGGAAGGAATGAGCAGTTCTTC. It translates to CASSLVNLAGRNEQFF.

CDR3 sequence: CASSPAAGSQETQYF. CDR3 in DNA: TGTGCCAGCAGTCCCGCGGCGGGATCCCAAGAGACCCAGTACTTC. V and J are TRBV6-5 and TRBJ2-5; perhaps TRBD2 as D (6 bases). Germline CDR1 is MNHEY and CDR2 is SVGAGI. Trimming stripped 5 bases from V and 1 base from J, with 14 bases between. CDR3 length: 15 amino acids.

The rearrangement links TRBV9 to TRBJ1-5, with D possibly being TRBD1 (5 bases). The CDR3 is made up of 14 amino acids. V dropped 3 bases and J dropped 7 bases, with 14 bases sitting between them. Germline V gene lookup returns CDR1 SGDLS and CDR2 YYNGEE. CDR3 sequence: CASSALSWGQPQHF. CDR3 in DNA: TGTGCCAGCAGCGCCCTCTCCTGGGGCCAGCCCCAGCATTTT.

The genes are TRBV28 and TRBJ2-2; no clear D gene. The CDR3 loop spans 14 amino acids. Looked up from germline, CDR1 is MDHEN and CDR2 is SYDVKM. V shed 7 bases and J shed 1 base, with 10 bases lying between them. CDR3 nucleotides: TGTGCCAGCATTAAAGTGAGGAACACCGGGGAGCTGTTTTTT. The encoded protein is CASIKVRNTGELFF.